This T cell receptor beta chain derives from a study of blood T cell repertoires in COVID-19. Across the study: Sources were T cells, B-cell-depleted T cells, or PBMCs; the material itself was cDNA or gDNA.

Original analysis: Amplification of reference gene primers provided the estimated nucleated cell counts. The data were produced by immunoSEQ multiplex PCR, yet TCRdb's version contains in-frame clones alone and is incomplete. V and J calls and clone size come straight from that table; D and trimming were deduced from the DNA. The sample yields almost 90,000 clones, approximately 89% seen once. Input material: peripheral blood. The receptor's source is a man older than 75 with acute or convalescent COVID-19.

The CDR3 protein is CASSPTTASGNTIYF. CDR3 coding DNA: TGTGCCAGCAGCCCGACGACAGCCTCTGGAAACACCATATATTTT. This chain links TRBV14 with TRBJ1-3; the D gene is possibly TRBD1 (5 bases). Germline assignment: CDR1 SGHDN and CDR2 FVKESK. The CDR3 has 15 residues. V was trimmed by 4 bases and J by 0 bases, leaving 10 bases between them.